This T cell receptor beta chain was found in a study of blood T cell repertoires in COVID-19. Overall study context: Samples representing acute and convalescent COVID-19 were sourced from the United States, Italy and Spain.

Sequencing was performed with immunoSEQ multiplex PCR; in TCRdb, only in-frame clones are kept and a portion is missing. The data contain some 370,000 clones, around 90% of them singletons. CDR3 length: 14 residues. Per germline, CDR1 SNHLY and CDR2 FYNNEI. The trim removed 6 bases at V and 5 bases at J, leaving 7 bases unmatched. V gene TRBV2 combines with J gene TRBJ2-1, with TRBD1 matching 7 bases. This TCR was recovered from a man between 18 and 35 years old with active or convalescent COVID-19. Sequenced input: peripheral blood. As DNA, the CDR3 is TGTGCCAGCAGCGACAGGGCGATAAACAATGAGCAGTTCTTC. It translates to CASSDRAINNEQFF.